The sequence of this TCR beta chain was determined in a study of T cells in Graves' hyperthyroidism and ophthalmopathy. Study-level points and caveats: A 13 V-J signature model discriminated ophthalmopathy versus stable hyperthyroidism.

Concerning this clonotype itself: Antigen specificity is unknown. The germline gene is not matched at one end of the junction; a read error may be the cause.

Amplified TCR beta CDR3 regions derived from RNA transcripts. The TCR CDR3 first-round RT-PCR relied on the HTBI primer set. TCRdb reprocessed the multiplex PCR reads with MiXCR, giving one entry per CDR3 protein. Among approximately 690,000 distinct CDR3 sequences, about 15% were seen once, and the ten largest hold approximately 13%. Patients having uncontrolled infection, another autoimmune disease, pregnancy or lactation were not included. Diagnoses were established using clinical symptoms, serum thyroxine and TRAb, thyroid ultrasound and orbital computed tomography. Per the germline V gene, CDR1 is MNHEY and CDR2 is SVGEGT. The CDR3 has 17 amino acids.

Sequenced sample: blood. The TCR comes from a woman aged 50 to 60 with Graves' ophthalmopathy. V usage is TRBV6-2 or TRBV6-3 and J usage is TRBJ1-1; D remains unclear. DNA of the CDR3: TGTGCCGGCAGTGCTCTTCGGACGCTCGAAATGAACACTGAAGCTTTCTTT. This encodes CAGSALRTLEMNTEAFF.